The 32 T cell receptor beta chains below come from one sample, sequenced in a study of cytomegalovirus exposure and HLA in healthy donors. Amplification used 60 Vbeta primers and 13 Jbeta primers. Sequencing used immunoSEQ multiplex PCR; TCRdb keeps in-frame clones, though not all of them. Of around 140,000 clones listed, 60% to 85% are singletons. Specimen: PBMCs. These receptors were collected from a woman aged 18-30 years in good health and CMV-seronegative.

The gene calls are TRBV7-2 and TRBJ1-1; a weak D match, TRBD1 (5 bases). Germline V gene lookup returns CDR1 SGHTA and CDR2 FQGNSA. Trimming removed 1 base from V and 4 bases from J, with 10 bases in between. CDR3 length: 14 residues. CDR3 nucleotide sequence: TGTGCCAGCAGCTTAGATATAACAGGCACTGAAGCTTTCTTT. This sequence encodes CASSLDITGTEAFF.

CDR3 nucleotides: TGTGCCAAAGGGACAGGGGAAAAACTGTTTTTT. It specifies CAKGTGEKLFF. The chain links TRBV2 to TRBJ1-4; TRBD1 matches 9 bases. The CDR3 covers 11 residues. Germline V gives CDR1 SNHLY, CDR2 FYNNEI. V trimming: 10 bases; J trimming: 8 bases; junction bases outside the gene matches: 2.

The chain is built from TRBV6-6 and TRBJ2-7; no firm D call. The germline V gene has CDR1 MNHNY and CDR2 SVGAGI (reference sequence). V was pared by 4 bases and J by 7 bases, with 8 bases between. The CDR3 runs 11 residues. The CDR3 nucleotides read TGTGCCAGCAGTTCGACTCTGGAGCAGTACTTC. Translation: CASSSTLEQYF.

The chain links TRBV30 to TRBJ2-2; TRBD1 might be the D (6 bases). V was pared by 4 bases and J by 8 bases, with 11 bases between. Germline V gives CDR1 GTSNPN, CDR2 SVGIG (reference sequence). The CDR3 has 12 residues. CDR3: CAWIRGWGELFF. The CDR3 nucleotides read TGTGCCTGGATCAGGGGATGGGGGGAGCTGTTTTTT. The variable domain in full, with the rest retrieved from reference TRBV30 and TRBJ2-2, is SQTIHQWPATLVQPVGSPLSLECTVEGTSNPNLYWYRQAAGRGLQLLFYSVGIGQISSEVPQNLSASRPQDRQFILSSKKLLLSDSGFYLCAWIRGWGELFFGEGSRLTVL.

The chain has TRBV6-1 and TRBJ1-3; D is uncertain. The ends were cut back, 5 bases at V and 1 base at J, with 12 bases in the middle. The CDR3 extends over 15 amino acids. Germline CDR1 MNHNS, CDR2 SASEGT. CDR3 sequence reads: CASSLETASGNTIYF. DNA for the CDR3: TGTGCCAGCAGTTTAGAGACTGCTTCTGGAAACACCATATATTTT.

The J gene is TRBJ1-2, the V gene TRBV6-6; TRBD1 matches at 7 bases. There are 13 residues in the CDR3. Germline V gene data show CDR1 as MNHNY and CDR2 as SVGAGI (reference sequence). Unmatched junction bases numbered 8, after V lost 6 bases and J lost 7 bases. CDR3 loop: CASRRDNRGGYTF. The DNA of the CDR3 is TGTGCCAGCAGACGTGATAACAGGGGTGGCTACACCTTC.

The gene calls are TRBV30 and TRBJ2-5, with 11 bases identical to TRBD2. The CDR3 contains 17 residues. After removal of 1 base from V and 7 bases from J, the junction contained 14 bases not matched to a gene. CDR1 and CDR2 (germline): GTSNPN, SVGIG (reference sequence). This chain's CDR3 is CAWSAGLAAGLIRTQYF. CDR3 in DNA: TGTGCCTGGAGTGCGGGACTAGCGGCCGGGTTAATTAGGACCCAGTACTTC.

This sequence joins TRBV2 and TRBJ2-1; 8 nucleotides agree with TRBD1. Trimming took 6 bases from V and 2 from J; bases not matched to a gene: 9. The CDR3 is made up of 16 amino acids. Germline V gene lookup returns CDR1 SNHLY and CDR2 FYNNEI. The CDR3 is CASSGVRGLTYNEQFF. DNA of the CDR3: TGTGCCAGCAGCGGAGTCAGGGGGCTGACCTACAATGAGCAGTTCTTC.

The CDR3 coding sequence is TGCGCCAATAATGGTGTCTCGACTTTCGAGCAGTACTTC. Translation: CANNGVSTFEQYF. The V and J genes are TRBV10-1 and TRBJ2-7; no reliable D call. The V end lost 10 bases, the J end lost 6 bases, and 19 bases lay between the germline ends. The CDR3 sequence is 13 residues long. Germline lookup yields CDR1 WNHNN and CDR2 SYGVQD (reference sequence).

This clone was detected once. The chain couples TRBV10-3 to TRBJ2-2; the match to TRBD2 covers 9 bases. V dropped 7 bases and J dropped 0; count of bases not matched to a gene: 3. This CDR3 has 15 residues. In germline, CDR1 is ENHRY, CDR2 SYGVKD. The CDR3 here is CAITSGDSNTGELFF. The CDR3 nucleotides read TGTGCCATCACTAGCGGGGACTCGAACACCGGGGAGCTGTTTTTT.

The chain employs TRBV6-5 and TRBJ1-2; D is possibly TRBD1 (5 bases). This CDR3 has 14 residues. The V end was cut by 2 bases, the J end by 10 bases, with 17 bases between. The germline V gene has CDR1 MNHEY and CDR2 SVGAGI. The CDR3 DNA reads as TGTGCCAGCAGTTACCGGGGACTTTCACGACACTACACCTTC. Its translation is CASSYRGLSRHYTF.

Details on this clone: At one end the junction does not follow the germline gene, possibly because of a read error. The chain couples TRBV5-4 to TRBJ2-2, with D perhaps matching TRBD2 (5 bases). This CDR3 contains 17 residues. Germline-derived CDR1 and CDR2 are SGHNT and YYREEE (reference sequence). As DNA, the CDR3 is TGTGCCAGCAGCTTCAAGTGGAGCGGAGATAACACCGGAGAGCTGTTTTTT. It is translated as CASSFKWSGDNTGELFF.

This clone was counted once. This rearrangement joins TRBV27 to TRBJ2-7; 7 bases align to TRBD2. The CDR3 runs 14 residues. Germline V lookup: CDR1 MNHEY, CDR2 SMNVEV (reference sequence). The trim removed 8 bases at V and 5 bases at J, leaving 12 bases unmatched. CDR3 bases: TGTGCCAGCGGCCCCAGATGGGGAGGGGACGAGCAGTACTTC. It translates to CASGPRWGGDEQYF.

A few counts support this clone. The chain has TRBV10-2 and TRBJ1-1, with a possible D match to TRBD1 (5 bases). Trimming took 10 bases from V and 7 from J, leaving 19 bases between them. The CDR3 is 13 residues long. Germline V CDR1 and CDR2: WSHSY, SAAADI. The DNA of the CDR3 is TGCGCCACGGGAGGGCTGCGCGGGGGTGAAGCTTTCTTT. Its protein is CATGGLRGGEAFF.

This clone was found once. The chain uses TRBV5-1 and TRBJ2-5; TRBD1 matches 8 bases. The CDR3 spans 15 residues. V lost 0 bases and J lost 2; bases outside the gene matches: 3. Germline CDR1 and CDR2: SGHRS and YFSETQ. The CDR3 spells CASSLEQGVQETQYF. The CDR3 DNA reads TGCGCCAGCAGCTTGGAACAGGGGGTTCAAGAGACCCAGTACTTC.

The sample holds a few counts of this clone. This rearrangement joins TRBV5-1 to TRBJ2-5; 8 bases agree with TRBD1. The CDR3 is 15 residues long. Germline assignment: CDR1 SGHRS and CDR2 YFSETQ. J gave up 5 bases and V 0 bases, and 6 bases lay outside the gene matches. This CDR3 is CASSLGGRTGETQYF. For the CDR3, the DNA is TGCGCCAGCAGCTTGGGAGGGCGGACAGGGGAGACCCAGTACTTC. Full variable domain (outside the CDR3, taken from reference TRBV5-1 and TRBJ2-5): KAGVTQTPRYLIKTRGQQVTLSCSPISGHRSVSWYQQTPGQGLQFLFEYFSETQRNKGNFPGRFSGRQFSNSRSEMNVSTLELGDSALYLCASSLGGRTGETQYFGPGTRLLVL.

The rearrangement uses TRBV28 and TRBJ2-5, with 7 bases identical to TRBD1. J lost 2 bases, V lost 5 bases, and 8 bases had no gene match. CDR3 length: 15 amino acids. The germline CDR1 and CDR2 sequences are MDHEN and SYDVKM. The CDR3 here is CASSGSGTAQETQYF. Here the CDR3 DNA reads TGTGCCAGCAGTGGGTCCGGGACAGCACAAGAGACCCAGTACTTC.

This clone was counted between two and nine times. The V call is TRBV4-1, the J call TRBJ2-5; D possibly corresponds to TRBD1 (5 bases). Gene TRBJ2-7 matches the end of the DNA better, so the J call may be wrong. CDR1 and CDR2 (germline): MGHRA, YSYEKL. The CDR3 is made up of 15 amino acids. The CDR3: CASSQAGYGPYEQYF. CDR3 DNA: TGCGCCAGCAGCCAAGCAGGGTATGGTCCCTACGAGCAGTACTTC.

This chain uses TRBV19 with TRBJ2-2; 8 positions agree with TRBD1. With V trimmed by 6 bases and J by 8 bases, 2 bases remained unmatched. Looked up from germline, CDR1 is LNHDA and CDR2 is SQIVND (reference sequence). The CDR3 length is 12 residues. CDR3 residues: CASRWTGGELFF. CDR3 nucleotides: TGTGCCAGTAGGTGGACAGGGGGGGAGCTGTTTTTT. The whole variable domain, remainder taken from reference TRBV19 and TRBJ2-2, is DGGITQSPKYLFRKEGQNVTLSCEQNLNHDAMYWYRQDPGQGLRLIYYSQIVNDFQKGDIAEGYSVSREKKESFPLTVTSAQKNPTAFYLCASRWTGGELFFGEGSRLTVL.

This rearrangement joins TRBV19 to TRBJ2-7; TRBD1 agrees at 10 bases. The CDR3 runs 15 residues. The germline CDR1 and CDR2 sequences are LNHDA and SQIVND (reference sequence). The junction had 8 bases not matched to a gene; V was cut back by 6 bases and J by 3 bases. CDR3 nucleotides: TGTGCCAGTAGCGAAACTCGGGACAGGGGCTACGAGCAGTACTTC. This encodes CASSETRDRGYEQYF.

This clone has more than one count but fewer than ten. CDR3 region: CASSFGGEADQPQHF. The CDR3, as DNA: TGTGCCAGCAGCTTCGGAGGGGAAGCCGATCAGCCCCAGCATTTT. V and J are TRBV7-9 and TRBJ1-5, with a possible D match to TRBD1 (5 bases). With 3 bases removed from V and 5 bases from J, the gap between germline ends came to 14 bases. The CDR3 runs to 15 residues. Looked up from germline, CDR1 is SEHNR and CDR2 is FQNEAQ (reference sequence).

This rearrangement joins TRBV30 to TRBJ1-2; TRBD1 agrees at 8 bases. With V trimmed by 4 bases and J by 8 bases, 6 bases remained unmatched. This CDR3 has 12 amino acids. Germline V gene data show CDR1 as GTSNPN and CDR2 as SVGIG (reference sequence). The CDR3 nucleotides are TGTGCCTGGACCCCCGACAGGGGAGGCTACACCTTC. It translates to CAWTPDRGGYTF.

This clone was picked up one time. The chain is built from TRBV4-1 and TRBJ2-3; 7 bases agree with TRBD2. The CDR3 loop spans 16 amino acids. The V segment lost 0 bases and the J segment 4 bases; nucleotides outside the gene matches: 7. CDR1 is MGHRA and CDR2 is YSYEKL in the germline V gene. The CDR3 bases are TGCGCCAGCAGCCAAGAGGGGGGGGGATCGCCAGATACGCAGTATTTT. Translated: CASSQEGGGSPDTQYF.

This clone has only a few counts. The rearrangement joins TRBV7-8 to TRBJ1-4, with TRBD1 as a possible D gene (5 bases). The V gene's germline CDR1 is SGHVS and CDR2 FQNEAQ. The CDR3 consists of 14 residues. Trimming took off 3 bases at V and 6 bases at J, with 11 bases between the two ends. The CDR3, as DNA: TGTGCCAGCAGCTTCGACAGTGGACATGAAAAACTGTTTTTT. This translates into CASSFDSGHEKLFF.

The chain recombines TRBV4-1 with TRBJ2-2; weak D call: TRBD1 (6 bases). Germline lookup yields CDR1 MGHRA and CDR2 YSYEKL. The length of the CDR3 is 17 residues. Trimming left V 6 bases short and J 1 base short, with 18 bases between. CDR3 sequence (DNA): TGCGCCAGCAGTCAATACCTACAGGGAGAGAACACCGGGGAGCTGTTTTTT. It encodes CASSQYLQGENTGELFF.

This clone was detected a few times. V usage is TRBV11-2 and J usage is TRBJ2-1; 12 positions match TRBD2. CDR1 is SGHAT and CDR2 is FQNNGV in the germline V gene. Germline trimming cut 5 bases from V and 6 bases from J; bases unmatched to any gene: 14. The length of the CDR3 is 18 residues. The CDR3: CASSPMYGLAGRANEQFF. CDR3 in DNA: TGTGCCAGCAGCCCGATGTATGGACTAGCGGGGAGGGCCAATGAGCAGTTCTTC. The full variable domain, with the rest looked up from reference TRBV11-2 and TRBJ2-1, is EAGVAQSPRYKIIEKRQSVAFWCNPISGHATLYWYQQILGQGPKLLIQFQNNGVVDDSQLPKDRFSAERLKGVDSTLKIQPAKLEDSAVYLCASSPMYGLAGRANEQFFGPGTRLTVL.

The chain employs TRBV5-5 and TRBJ1-5; D uncertain. The CDR3 totals 14 residues. Germline CDR1 SGHKS, CDR2 YYEKEE (reference sequence). Trimming cost V 4 bases and J 6 bases, with 14 bases left between them. CDR3 in DNA: TGTGCCAGCAGCCCAGGTTATAGCGGTCAGCCCCAGCATTTT. It encodes CASSPGYSGQPQHF.

J is TRBJ1-4 and V is TRBV18; no firm D call. V was shortened by 3 bases and J by 0 bases, with 8 bases between the two germline ends. The CDR3 covers 15 residues. Germline-derived CDR1 and CDR2 are KGHSH and LQKENI. This chain's CDR3 is CASSPLRATNEKLFF. The CDR3 region has the DNA TGTGCCAGCTCACCGCTCCGGGCAACTAATGAAAAACTGTTTTTT.

This chain connects TRBV9 to TRBJ1-1; 8 nucleotides line up with TRBD1. With 2 bases clipped from V and 9 bases from J, the junction kept 3 bases outside the gene matches. The V gene's germline CDR1 is SGDLS and CDR2 YYNGEE. The CDR3 length is 12 residues. The CDR3 here is CASSVRTGKAFF. The CDR3 DNA is TGTGCCAGCAGCGTCCGGACAGGGAAAGCTTTCTTT.

This rearrangement joins TRBV7-9 to TRBJ2-7, with 12 positions matching TRBD2. The germline V gene encodes CDR1 SEHNR and CDR2 FQNEAQ (reference sequence). The CDR3 contains 15 residues. V dropped 5 bases and J dropped 2; count of bases not matched to a gene: 4. The CDR3 bases are TGTGCCAGCAGCCTAACTAGCGGGGGGACCTACGAGCAGTACTTC. The encoded protein is CASSLTSGGTYEQYF.

The V and J genes are TRBV30 and TRBJ2-2, with 7 bases fitting TRBD2. The CDR3 has 13 amino acids. After removal of 7 bases from V and 6 bases from J, the junction contained 8 bases not matched to a gene. Per the germline V gene, CDR1 is GTSNPN and CDR2 is SVGIG (reference sequence). CDR3 DNA sequence: TGTGCCTCTGGGGAGGGTCCGCCCGGGGAGCTGTTTTTT. It translates to CASGEGPPGELFF. Full variable domain (rest looked up from reference TRBV30 and TRBJ2-2): SQTIHQWPATLVQPVGSPLSLECTVEGTSNPNLYWYRQAAGRGLQLLFYSVGIGQISSEVPQNLSASRPQDRQFILSSKKLLLSDSGFYLCASGEGPPGELFFGEGSRLTVL.

This clone has just one count. As DNA, the CDR3 is TGTGCCAGCTCACCACCGGGTGAGGGAGGCTATGGCTACACCTTC. This translates into CASSPPGEGGYGYTF. The rearrangement uses TRBV18 and TRBJ1-2; D is ambiguous. CDR3 length equals 15 residues. Germline lookup yields CDR1 KGHSH and CDR2 LQKENI. V was trimmed by 0 bases and J by 4 bases, leaving 12 bases between them.